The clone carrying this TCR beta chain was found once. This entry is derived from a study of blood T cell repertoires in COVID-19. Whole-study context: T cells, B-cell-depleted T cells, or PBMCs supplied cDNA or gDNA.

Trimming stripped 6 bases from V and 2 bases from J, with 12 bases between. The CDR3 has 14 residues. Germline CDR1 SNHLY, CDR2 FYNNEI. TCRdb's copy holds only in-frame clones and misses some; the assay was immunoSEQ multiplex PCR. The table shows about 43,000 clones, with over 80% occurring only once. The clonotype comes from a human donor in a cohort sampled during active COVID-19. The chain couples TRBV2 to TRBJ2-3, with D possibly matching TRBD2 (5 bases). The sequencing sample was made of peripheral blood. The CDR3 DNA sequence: TGTGCCAGCAGGCGAGCGGAACCCACAGATACGCAGTATTTT. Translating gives CASRRAEPTDTQYF. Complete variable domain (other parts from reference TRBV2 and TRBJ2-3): EPEVTQTPSHQVTQMGQEVILRCVPISNHLYFYWYRQILGQKVEFLVSFYNNEISEKSEIFDDQFSVERPDGSNFTLKIRSTKLEDSAMYFCASRRAEPTDTQYFGPGTRLTVL.